This record looks at one T cell receptor (beta chain) sequence and its context. Clones were sequenced by immunoSEQ multiplex PCR, and TCRdb holds only the in-frame ones, with some missing. The table lists approximately 70,000 clones, more than 90% of them singletons, with 2.3% in the top ten. This record comes from a study of T cell changes during pregnancy in multiple sclerosis. This CDR3 spans 15 amino acids. Germline V gives CDR1 SGHRS, CDR2 YFSETQ. V lost 4 bases, J lost 7 bases, and 13 bases stayed unmatched. This rearrangement joins TRBV5-1 to TRBJ2-5; 7 nucleotides match TRBD2. The receptor comes from a female donor with multiple sclerosis, enrolled in a pregnancy study. The sample consisted of peripheral blood, taken in the first trimester of pregnancy. The CDR3 spells CASSPSSAGRGTQYF. CDR3 nucleotides: TGCGCCAGCAGCCCCTCCTCAGCGGGGAGAGGGACCCAGTACTTC.